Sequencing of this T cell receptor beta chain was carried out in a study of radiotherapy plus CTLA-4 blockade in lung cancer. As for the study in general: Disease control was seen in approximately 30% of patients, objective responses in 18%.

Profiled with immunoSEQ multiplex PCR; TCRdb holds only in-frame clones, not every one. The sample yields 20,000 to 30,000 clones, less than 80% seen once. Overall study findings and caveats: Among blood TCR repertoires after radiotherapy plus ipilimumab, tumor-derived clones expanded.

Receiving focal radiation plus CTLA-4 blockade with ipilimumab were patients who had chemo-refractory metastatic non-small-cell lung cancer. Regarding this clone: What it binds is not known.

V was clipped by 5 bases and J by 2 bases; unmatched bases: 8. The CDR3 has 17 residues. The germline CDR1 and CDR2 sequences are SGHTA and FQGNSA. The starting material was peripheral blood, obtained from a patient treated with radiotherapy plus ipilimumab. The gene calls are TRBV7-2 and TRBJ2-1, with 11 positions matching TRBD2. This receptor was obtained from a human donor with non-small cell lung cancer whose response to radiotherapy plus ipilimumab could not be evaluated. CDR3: CASSRRTSGSTYNEQFF. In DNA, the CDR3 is TGTGCCAGCAGCCGTCGGACTAGCGGGTCAACCTACAATGAGCAGTTCTTC. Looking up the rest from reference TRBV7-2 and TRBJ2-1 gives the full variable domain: GAGVSQSPSNKVTEKGKDVELRCDPISGHTALYWYRQSLGQGLEFLIYFQGNSAPDKSGLPSDRFSAERTGGSVSTLTIQRTQQEDSAVYLCASSRRTSGSTYNEQFFGPGTRLTVL.